This TCR beta chain was found in a study of beta chain features in type 1 diabetes. Sorted CD4+ subsets: naive, central memory, regulatory, stem cell-like memory (CD45RO/CCR7/CD25/CD127/CD95/CD27 panel). Reverse transcription of all isolated RNA meant that expressed TCRB transcripts were sequenced. TCRdb's copy holds only in-frame clones and misses some; the assay was immunoSEQ multiplex PCR. The sample yields roughly 450,000 clones, around 13% seen once. This CDR3 has 15 amino acids. Per germline, CDR1 SGHNT and CDR2 YENEEA. V was shortened by 2 bases and J by 0 bases, with 8 bases between the two germline ends.

Specimen: naive CD4+ T cells from blood. J is TRBJ2-1 and V is TRBV11-3; D uncertain. This receptor was taken from a man younger than 40 in good health. The CDR3 DNA reads as TGTGCCAGCAGCTTACTACGAGGCTCCTACAATGAGCAGTTCTTC. The encoded protein is CASSLLRGSYNEQFF.